The source of this T cell receptor beta chain is a study of shared clonotypes between healthy human individuals (dated by TCRdb to 2019 to 2021). General notes on the study: Two women and a few men aged 18 to 49 years were included in the cohort. For each donor, three plates each were used for CD4 naive and CD4 memory, two plates were used for CD8 naive, and one plate was used for CD8 memory. The study deeply sequenced blood TCR repertoires of roughly five healthy adults to estimate repertoire size and the extent of clonotype sharing between individuals. Different laboratories and diverse techniques were used to prepare libraries and sequence TCR repertoires, to increase sequencing depth and limit assay-specific biases. Leukapheresis yielded between about 0.9 and 9.5 billion PBMCs per donor. The paper's findings and limits, for the study overall: Sampling was restricted to blood, and TCR repertoires in tissue are likely to differ from TCR repertoires in blood. Compared with non-shared clonotypes, the clonotypes found in all four sorted-subset donors had higher generation probabilities. Pairwise subsampling indicated that sequencing depth was expected to affect the degree of clonotype sharing among donors. Incomplete sequencing was indicated by rarefaction of sorted-subset datasets, despite the large sequencing depth. Because the study included a small number of donors, the genetic and exposure-history diversity represented was limited. Estimated clonotype richness was generally larger for naive than for memory subsets. Roughly 5% of naive CD4, 3.5% of naive CD8, approximately 2% of memory CD4, and around 0.42% of memory CD8 clonotypes were shared across several donors.

TCR CDR3 regions were amplified from genomic DNA by multiplex PCR using the deep immunoSEQ assay. Extracted genomic DNA from each cell subset was spread evenly across all wells of several immunoSEQ 96-well plates, with each plate serving as a replicate. Each replicate PCR for sorted subsets received about 0.2 ug genomic DNA, equal to 28,000 or so T cell genomes. The purified libraries were quantified using a Qubit 3.0 fluorometer, sized with a Bioanalyzer 2100, and then quantified again using the KAPA Library Quantification kit. Each immunoSEQ 96-well plate was sequenced on its own single-read 150-cycle Illumina NextSeq 550 flow cell. Processing in the source paper ran as follows. Because only junctional sequences without quality scores were contained in the immunoSEQ output, filtering matching that applied to full-length reads could not be performed. Sequences were annotated with PyIR, a Python wrapper for IgBLAST v1.9, using IMGT germline references to assign V/J genes and CDR3. Reads with weak V/J assignments (E-value above 1e-6), missing CDR3, stop codons, out-of-frame junctions, or ambiguous translated residues were removed. V3J clonotypes were defined as sequences sharing the same inferred V gene, J gene, and CDR3 amino acid sequence. To compute the percentage overlap between repertoires, the number of shared unique clonotypes was divided by the size of the smaller repertoire. Richness of each repertoire was evaluated using RTK rarefaction, the Chao1 estimator, and Recon v2.1 estimates of unobserved clonotypes. Generation probabilities for all TCRbeta clonotypes obtained by the gDNA method from a handful of donors were computed using OLGA. TCRdb holds this immuneACCESS table with in-frame rearrangements only. Some clones are missing; in checked studies, unresolved V genes explain under half, and the rest has no known cause. V, J and clone size reflect that table, while D and trimming were determined from the DNA. In this sample the table shows approximately 600,000 clones, approximately 95% of which occur a single time. About 0.11% of the sample goes to the ten largest clones.

In regard to this clone: Its target antigen remains unknown. Base qualities are not provided; no much larger clone lies one nucleotide away.

CD8 naive samples were obtained by positive selection for CCR7 among CD45RO-negative cells, yielding a CD45RA+CCR7+ population from which TemRA cells were excluded. Healthy HIV-negative adults with no recently reported acute infections or vaccinations were included as donors. All donors were Caucasian adults living in Nashville, Tennessee, USA. Blood was obtained by leukapheresis, after which PBMCs were separated by Ficoll-Histopaque density gradient centrifugation and cryopreserved in liquid nitrogen vapor phase. Analytical flow cytometry was used to check the purity and quantity of each magnetically sorted T cell population. From each sorted fraction, genomic DNA was isolated and quantified by UV absorbance on a Nanodrop 2000c. Reading the germline V gene gives CDR1 MGHRA and CDR2 YSYEKL. V and J lose 4 bases and 4 bases, and a span of 14 bases separates them. The CDR3 numbers 15 residues from cysteine through phenylalanine. Kept here is only the CDR3 DNA, which spans 45 bases and is read in frame from base 1.

The rearranged segments are TRBV4-1 and TRBJ2-1; the D gene remains uncertain. Sequencing was performed on naive CD8+ T cells sorted from blood. The cell subset or site label on this specimen signifies: CD45RA+CCR7+. This clonotype was obtained from a woman younger than 45 in good health. The CDR3: CASSLRSSEYNEQFF. The sequenced DNA is TGCGCCAGCAGCCTCAGGAGCAGCGAATACAATGAGCAGTTCTTC.